The 19 T cell receptor beta chains given below trace back to one sample, sequenced in a study of blood T cell repertoires in COVID-19. Sequenced by immunoSEQ multiplex PCR; TCRdb stores in-frame clones only, minus some. This sample has 360,000 or so clones; 88% occur once, and the top ten carry over 1%. What was sequenced was PBMCs or T cells enriched from blood (not recorded which). The receptor set was obtained from a woman in her twenties or thirties who had been exposed to COVID-19.

Only one count was recorded for this clone. The V call is TRBV5-5, the J call TRBJ1-1; 9 positions agree with TRBD1. The germline V gene has CDR1 SGHKS and CDR2 YYEKEE (reference sequence). The trim removed 4 bases at V and 5 bases at J, leaving 3 bases unmatched. The CDR3 is 13 amino acids. This CDR3 is CASSTDRGTEAFF. The CDR3 DNA is TGTGCCAGCAGCACAGACAGGGGGACTGAAGCTTTCTTT.

This chain joins TRBV2 and TRBJ2-2; a possible D gene is TRBD2 (5 bases). The CDR3 consists of 11 residues. The germline gives CDR1 SNHLY, CDR2 FYNNEI. V lost 10 bases and J 8 bases, leaving 11 bases between the germline ends. The CDR3 sequence is CATDSGGELFF. The CDR3 DNA reads as TGTGCCACCGATTCGGGAGGGGAGCTGTTTTTT.

This sequence joins TRBV6-5 and TRBJ2-3, with 11 bases fitting TRBD1. The CDR3 contains 15 residues. The V segment lost 5 bases and the J segment 1 base; nucleotides outside the gene matches: 2. Germline V gene data show CDR1 as MNHEY and CDR2 as SVGAGI. The CDR3 DNA follows: TGTGCCAGCAGTAGGACAGGGGGCGGCACAGATACGCAGTATTTT. It encodes CASSRTGGGTDTQYF.

The chain has TRBV9 and TRBJ2-4; D is ambiguous. CDR3 length: 12 amino acids. The V gene lost 3 bases and the J gene lost 4 bases, with 5 bases spanning the gap. Germline V CDR1 and CDR2: SGDLS, YYNGEE. This CDR3 is CASSGSKNIQYF. In DNA, the CDR3 is TGTGCCAGCAGCGGGAGTAAAAACATTCAGTACTTC. Supplemented by reference TRBV9 and TRBJ2-4, the full variable domain reads DSGVTQTPKHLITATGQRVTLRCSPRSGDLSVYWYQQSLDQGLQFLIQYYNGEERAKGNILERFSAQQFPDLHSELNLSSLELGDSALYFCASSGSKNIQYFGAGTRLSVL.

The chain is built from TRBV29-1 and TRBJ2-4, with D possibly matching TRBD1 (8 bases). Germline V CDR1 and CDR2: SQVTM, ANQGSEA. The CDR3 length is 16 residues. V was pared by 1 base and J by 6 bases, with 19 bases between. CDR3 sequence (DNA): TGCAGCGTTGAAGTCGACAGGGGCGGGGGTAGAAACATTCAGTACTTC. Protein product: CSVEVDRGGGRNIQYF.

J is TRBJ2-3 and V is TRBV9, with TRBD2 matching over 13 bases. Germline V lookup: CDR1 SGDLS, CDR2 YYNGEE. CDR3 length: 17 residues. The trim removed 3 bases at V and 4 bases at J, leaving 8 bases unmatched. CDR3 region: CASSAPLAGGPADTQYF. The CDR3 nucleotides read TGTGCCAGCAGCGCTCCACTAGCGGGAGGGCCGGCAGATACGCAGTATTTT.

This clone was detected only once. This chain uses TRBV12-3 or TRBV12-4 with TRBJ1-4; 9 nucleotides match TRBD1. The CDR3 has 11 residues. Trimming at V came to 6 bases and at J to 14 bases, leaving 4 bases not matched to a gene. This CDR3 reads CASSRTGALFF. For the CDR3, the DNA is TGTGCCAGCAGCAGGACAGGGGCGCTGTTTTTT.

On this clone: Mismatch with germline at one junction end may stem from a read error. The chain joins TRBV7-7 to TRBJ1-5; 9 nucleotides line up with TRBD1. The germline CDR1 and CDR2 sequences are SSHAT and FNYEAQ (reference sequence). This CDR3 region has 16 residues. The CDR3 region has the DNA TGTGCTAGCAGCTTAAGGGTCGGACAGGGGAAACAGCCCCAGCATTTT. Residues: CASSLRVGQGKQPQHF.

The chain couples TRBV6-5 to TRBJ2-3; tentative D call: TRBD2 (5 bases). From germline, CDR1 is MNHEY and CDR2 SVGAGI. There are 15 residues in the CDR3. The V end lost 2 bases, the J end lost 6 bases, and 15 bases lay between the germline ends. CDR3 sequence: CASSYRTGFSDTQYF. CDR3 nucleotides: TGTGCCAGCAGTTACCGGACTGGATTTTCCGATACGCAGTATTTT.

This chain joins TRBV27 and TRBJ2-7; D tentatively reads TRBD1 or TRBD2 (5 bases each). Germline V lookup: CDR1 MNHEY, CDR2 SMNVEV (reference sequence). The CDR3 has 15 residues. V was shortened by 4 bases and J by 4 bases, with 17 bases between the two germline ends. The CDR3 nucleotides are TGTGCCAGCAGTTCATCGGGGCCATCAGTTTACGAGCAGTACTTC. It specifies CASSSSGPSVYEQYF.

This clone has more than one count but fewer than ten. The V call is TRBV5-1, the J call TRBJ2-5; TRBD2 matches at 8 bases. CDR3 size: 15 residues. V gave up 4 bases and J gave up 3 bases; unmatched junction bases: 8. CDR1 is SGHRS and CDR2 is YFSETQ in the germline V gene. The CDR3 nucleotides are TGCGCCAGCAGCGACGGGACTAGGGGAGAAGAGACCCAGTACTTC. It specifies CASSDGTRGEETQYF.

To note about this clone: Other DNA sequences in this specimen translate into the identical CDR3. V usage is TRBV7-8 and J usage is TRBJ2-1; unclear D gene. Germline loops: CDR1 SGHVS, CDR2 FQNEAQ. Trimming pared 0 bases from V and 1 base from J, leaving 4 bases between. CDR3 length: 14 residues. Written as DNA, the CDR3 is TGTGCCAGCAGCTTAGCGCGGTCCTACAATGAGCAGTTCTTC. Amino acid sequence: CASSLARSYNEQFF.

This chain connects TRBV19 to TRBJ1-3; the D is unclear. V gave up 5 bases and J gave up 5 bases, with 10 bases separating them. The germline gives CDR1 LNHDA, CDR2 SQIVND (reference sequence). The length of the CDR3 is 13 residues. The CDR3 nucleotides are TGTGCCAGTAGTCCGGCAGCGCGAAACACCATATATTTT. As protein: CASSPAARNTIYF.

This chain links TRBV27 with TRBJ2-3, with a tentative D call TRBD1 (5 bases). CDR3 length equals 12 residues. V lost 9 bases and J 1 base, leaving 8 bases between the germline ends. The germline CDR1 and CDR2 sequences are MNHEY and SMNVEV (reference sequence). CDR3 sequence: CASWGRTDTQYF. Written as DNA, the CDR3 is TGTGCCAGTTGGGGCCGCACAGATACGCAGTATTTT.

The J gene is TRBJ2-1, the V gene TRBV11-1; the match to TRBD2 covers 7 bases. Germline loops: CDR1 SGHAT, CDR2 FQDESV (reference sequence). CDR3 length: 13 residues. The V and J ends lost 8 bases and 4 bases, in that order; junction bases with no gene match: 5. The CDR3 nucleotides are TGTGCCAGCTTCGGCGGGAGTTACAATGAGCAGTTCTTC. Translated: CASFGGSYNEQFF. Filled out from reference TRBV11-1 and TRBJ2-1, the complete variable domain reads EAEVAQSPRYKITEKSQAVAFWCDPISGHATLYWYRQILGQGPELLVQFQDESVVDDSQLPKDRFSAERLKGVDSTLKIQPAELGDSAMYLCASFGGSYNEQFFGPGTRLTVL.

This chain joins TRBV28 and TRBJ2-1, with 8 bases identical to TRBD2. V was clipped by 5 bases and J by 0 bases; unmatched bases: 6. The CDR3 has 16 residues. The V gene's germline CDR1 is MDHEN and CDR2 SYDVKM. The CDR3 DNA is TGTGCCAGCAGTCCCGGGGGGGGAAGCTCCTACAATGAGCAGTTCTTC. It is translated as CASSPGGGSSYNEQFF.

The chain uses TRBV9 and TRBJ2-6; 7 positions match TRBD1. J gave up 2 bases and V 4 bases, and 12 bases lay outside the gene matches. The germline V gene encodes CDR1 SGDLS and CDR2 YYNGEE. This CDR3 has 18 amino acids. CDR3: CASSPRTGKTTGANVLTF. In DNA form, the CDR3 reads TGTGCCAGCAGCCCCAGGACAGGAAAGACGACTGGGGCCAACGTCCTGACTTTC.

V is TRBV11-2 and J is TRBJ1-2; D perhaps matches TRBD1 (5 bases). With 1 base removed from V and 8 bases from J, the gap between germline ends came to 20 bases. Germline lookup yields CDR1 SGHAT and CDR2 FQNNGV. The CDR3 extends over 16 amino acids. CDR3 amino acids: CASSLARDSPSGGYTF. The DNA of the CDR3 is TGTGCCAGCAGCTTAGCCCGGGACTCCCCGTCCGGAGGCTACACCTTC.

The chain carries TRBV7-3 and TRBJ2-7; TRBD2 might be the D (6 bases). Trimming removed 0 bases at V and 2 bases at J, with 11 bases between. The germline CDR1 and CDR2 sequences are SGHTA and FQGTGA. The CDR3 length is 15 residues. The CDR3 is CASSLTGGVTYEQYF. In DNA, the CDR3 is TGTGCCAGCAGCTTAACGGGGGGTGTGACCTACGAGCAGTACTTC.